This T cell receptor beta chain was identified during a study of regulatory T cells in long-lasting Graves disease. Background on the study: Graves' patients, diagnosed recently, had received antithyroid drugs under 3 months.

In building TCR beta libraries, iRepertoire HTBI primers were used together with Arm-PCR of CDR3 regions. TCRdb reprocessed the multiplex PCR reads with MiXCR, giving one entry per CDR3 protein. Altogether approximately 460,000 distinct CDR3 sequences are present, about 15% being singletons, with the ten largest covering approximately 11%. Stated time point: newly diagnosed GD, antithyroid drugs for less than 3 months. PBMC RNA was the source of the TCR library. Graves' disease diagnoses followed American Thyroid Association guidelines. The data were also submitted as part of a second study, on T cells in Graves' hyperthyroidism and ophthalmopathy.

This clonotype was obtained from a woman aged 25 to 39 with Graves disease. Source: peripheral blood mononuclear cells (PBMCs), taken at new diagnosis, from a patient treated with antithyroid drugs.

CDR3 amino acids: CSASRREGYNEQYF. As DNA, the CDR3 is TGCAGTGCTAGTAGGCGGGAGGGCTACAATGAGCAGTACTTC. The rearrangement links TRBV20-1 to TRBJ2-7; TRBD2 aligns across 9 bases. The CDR3 runs to 14 residues. Germline V gene data show CDR1 as DFQATT and CDR2 as SNEGSKA (reference sequence). The V gene end was trimmed by 3 bases and the J gene end by 7 bases; junction bases not matched to a gene: 10.